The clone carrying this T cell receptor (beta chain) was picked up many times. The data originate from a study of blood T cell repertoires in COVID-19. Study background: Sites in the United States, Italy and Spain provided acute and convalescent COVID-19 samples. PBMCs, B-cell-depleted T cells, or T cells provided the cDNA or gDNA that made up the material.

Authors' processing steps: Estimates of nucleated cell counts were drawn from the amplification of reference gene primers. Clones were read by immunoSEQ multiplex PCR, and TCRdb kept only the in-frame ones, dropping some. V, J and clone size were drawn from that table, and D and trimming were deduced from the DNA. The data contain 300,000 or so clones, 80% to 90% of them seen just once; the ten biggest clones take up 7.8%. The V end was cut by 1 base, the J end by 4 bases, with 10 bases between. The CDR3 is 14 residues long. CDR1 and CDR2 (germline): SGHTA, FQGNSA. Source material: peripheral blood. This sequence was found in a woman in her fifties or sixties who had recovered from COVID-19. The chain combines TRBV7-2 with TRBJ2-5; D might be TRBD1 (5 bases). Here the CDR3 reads CASSLEQAAETQYF. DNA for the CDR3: TGTGCCAGCAGCTTAGAACAGGCAGCAGAGACCCAGTACTTC. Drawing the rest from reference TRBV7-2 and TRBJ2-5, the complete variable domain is GAGVSQSPSNKVTEKGKDVELRCDPISGHTALYWYRQSLGQGLEFLIYFQGNSAPDKSGLPSDRFSAERTGGSVSTLTIQRTQQEDSAVYLCASSLEQAAETQYFGPGTRLLVL.